Listed below are T cell receptor beta chains from one sample, sequenced in a study of CD8 T cells in ankylosing spondylitis. Via MiXCR, TCRdb re-called the 5' RACE reads, giving one row per CDR3 protein. The table has about 480,000 distinct CDR3 sequences, more than 15% seen once. Input material: blood, either unsorted or a sorted T cell fraction (not recorded which). The receptors stem from a male donor with ankylosing spondylitis. The CDR3 runs from the conserved cysteine through the conserved F or W. D genes are given only for firm matches. Size tells how often a clone was seen (once, few, many) or the class of an expanded clone, and some rows leave it out.

CDR3aa	CDR3nt	j_gene	d_gene	abundance	v_gene
CASSVGLSGTGPFQETQYF	TGTGCCAGCAGCGTTGGGTTAAGTGGGACAGGGCCATTCCAAGAGACCCAGTACTTC	TRBJ2-5	TRBD1	.	TRBV9
CSARDALTHSYEQYF	TGCAGTGCTAGAGATGCCCTCACGCACTCCTACGAGCAGTACTTC	TRBJ2-7	.	once	TRBV20-1
CASSQWGRTEAFF	TGTGCCAGCAGCCAGTGGGGGAGGACTGAAGCTTTCTTT	TRBJ1-1	.	few	TRBV14
CASSPRGRNTGELFF	TGTGCCAGCAGCCCCCGAGGTCGGAACACCGGGGAGCTGTTTTTT	TRBJ2-2	.	few	TRBV3-1
CASSVEGQGNSPLHF	TGTGCCAGCAGCGTCGAGGGACAGGGTAATTCACCCCTCCACTTT	TRBJ1-6	TRBD1	few	TRBV5-6
CASSPRGDEQFF	TGTGCCAGCTCACCGCGAGGCGATGAGCAGTTCTTC	TRBJ2-1	.	many	TRBV18
CASSPGDSAYNEQFF	TGTGCCAGCAGCCCGGGGGATAGCGCCTACAATGAGCAGTTCTTC	TRBJ2-1	.	few	TRBV3-1
CSVDGGQTSPDTQYF	TGCAGCGTTGACGGGGGGCAGACAAGCCCAGATACGCAGTATTTT	TRBJ2-3	.	many	TRBV29-1
CAWSVRGRGANVLTF	TGTGCCTGGAGTGTTAGAGGACGTGGGGCCAACGTCCTGACTTTC	TRBJ2-6	.	.	TRBV30
CASSSTLHRGTEAFF	TGCGCCAGCAGCTCGACCCTTCATAGGGGTACGGAAGCTTTCTTT	TRBJ1-1	.	few	TRBV5-1
CASSRGQFQFF	TGTGCCAGCAGCCGGGGACAGTTTCAGTTCTTC	TRBJ2-1	TRBD1	.	TRBV11-2
CSVEIQVGQPQHF	TGCAGCGTTGAGATTCAGGTCGGGCAGCCCCAGCATTTT	TRBJ1-5	.	few	TRBV29-1
CASRTSGSGETQYF	TGTGCCAGCAGGACTAGCGGGAGTGGTGAGACCCAGTACTTC	TRBJ2-5	TRBD2	many	TRBV12-3/TRBV12-4
CAWSKRTGDGYTF	TGTGCCTGGAGTAAACGGACCGGGGATGGCTACACCTTC	TRBJ1-2	.	.	TRBV30
CASSVDRTENQPQHF	TGTGCCAGCAGTGTAGATAGGACCGAGAATCAGCCCCAGCATTTT	TRBJ1-5	.	few	TRBV6-1
CSVRDTTNYGYTF	TGCAGCGTTCGCGACACGACTAACTATGGCTACACCTTC	TRBJ1-2	.	few	TRBV29-1